Each of the 28 T cell receptor beta chains below was sequenced from the same sample in a study of blood T cell repertoires in COVID-19. Libraries were prepared by immunoSEQ multiplex PCR; TCRdb keeps only in-frame clonotypes and omits some of them. The data contain fewer than 350,000 clones, roughly 79% of them seen just once; the ten biggest clones take up roughly 2.9%. The sequencing sample was made of peripheral blood. The receptors here all came from a woman in her fifties or sixties with active or convalescent COVID-19.

Only a few counts were recorded for this clone. V and J are TRBV9 and TRBJ2-3, with TRBD2 identical over 7 bases. Trimming at V came to 4 bases and at J to 3 bases, leaving 5 bases not matched to a gene. The CDR3 totals 14 residues. Germline-derived CDR1 and CDR2 are SGDLS and YYNGEE. The CDR3 sequence is CASSLGTITDTQYF. In nucleotides, the CDR3 is TGTGCCAGCAGCCTCGGGACTATTACAGATACGCAGTATTTT.

This clone showed up just a few times. The rearrangement joins TRBV7-7 to TRBJ2-3; 7 bases match TRBD1. This CDR3 is 16 amino acids long. Germline assignment: CDR1 SSHAT and CDR2 FNYEAQ (reference sequence). The V gene end was trimmed by 5 bases and the J gene end by 0 bases; junction bases not matched to a gene: 8. The CDR3 DNA reads as TGTGCCAGCAGCCCCGGGACAGACCCTAGCACAGATACGCAGTATTTT. Encoded protein: CASSPGTDPSTDTQYF.

This rearrangement joins TRBV9 to TRBJ2-3, with 12 bases aligning to TRBD2. CDR1 SGDLS and CDR2 YYNGEE come from the germline V gene. The CDR3 covers 16 residues. J gave up 2 bases and V 3 bases, and 4 bases lay outside the gene matches. This CDR3 is CASSARTSGATDTQYF. The CDR3 DNA reads TGTGCCAGCAGCGCCAGGACTAGCGGGGCCACAGATACGCAGTATTTT.

This sequence joins TRBV6-5 and TRBJ1-3; TRBD1 is a possible D gene (6 bases). Germline CDR1 MNHEY, CDR2 SVGAGI. This CDR3 is built from 13 residues. The V end lost 4 bases, the J end lost 7 bases, and 11 bases lay between the germline ends. CDR3 nucleotides: TGTGCCAGCAGTTCCTCAGGGGCGAACACCATATATTTT. Residues: CASSSSGANTIYF.

Notes on this clone: Mismatch with germline at one junction end may stem from a read error. The rearrangement joins TRBV12-5 to TRBJ2-7; 7 nucleotides match TRBD1. The CDR3 is 13 amino acids. Germline lookup yields CDR1 LGHNT and CDR2 FRNRAP. Here the CDR3 DNA reads TGTGCTAGTGGGGGGATAGGGGGCTATTCTACACACTTC. This translates into CASGGIGGYSTHF. The whole variable domain, filled in from reference TRBV12-5 and TRBJ2-7, reads DARVTQTPRHKVTEMGQEVTMRCQPILGHNTVFWYRQTMMQGLELLAYFRNRAPLDDSGMPKDRFSAEMPDATLATLKIQPSEPRDSAVYFCASGGIGGYSTHFGPGTRLTVT.

The chain combines TRBV7-6 with TRBJ1-4; D gene uncertain. The CDR3 sequence is 15 residues long. V was clipped by 0 bases and J by 3 bases, with 8 bases between them. Germline values: CDR1 SGHVS, CDR2 FNYEAQ. The CDR3 DNA is TGTGCCAGCAGCTTAGCGCGGCAGCCTAATGAAAAACTGTTTTTT. Amino acids: CASSLARQPNEKLFF.

This clone came up a few times. The genes are TRBV12-3 or TRBV12-4 and TRBJ1-5; D gene unclear. Deletions cut 2 bases from V and 7 bases from J, with 9 bases between. The CDR3 has 13 residues. The CDR3 coding sequence is TGTGCCAGCAGTTTATCTAGAGGACAGCCCCAGCATTTT. Its translation is CASSLSRGQPQHF.

This clone occurred a few times. The V gene is TRBV7-2, the J gene TRBJ2-7; D ambiguous. V was cut by 0 bases and J by 2 bases, with 17 bases left in between. CDR1 is SGHTA and CDR2 is FQGNSA in the germline V gene. The CDR3 has 17 amino acids. The CDR3 protein is CASSLAHGGRIPYEQYF. CDR3 sequence (DNA): TGTGCCAGCAGCTTAGCGCATGGTGGTAGAATCCCCTACGAGCAGTACTTC.

V gene TRBV6-4 combines with J gene TRBJ1-4; TRBD1 matches 10 bases. Germline CDR1 and CDR2: MRHNA and SNTAGT. The J segment lost 7 bases and the V segment lost 2 bases, leaving 10 bases of the junction unmatched. CDR3 length equals 17 residues. The CDR3 is CASSDLPGTGAGEKLFF. CDR3 nucleotides: TGTGCCAGCAGTGACCTTCCCGGGACAGGGGCGGGTGAAAAACTGTTTTTT.

V gene TRBV4-1 combines with J gene TRBJ2-1, with TRBD2 identical over 13 bases. Trimming took 1 base from V and 9 from J; bases not matched to a gene: 6. The germline V gene has CDR1 MGHRA and CDR2 YSYEKL. The CDR3 is made up of 16 amino acids. The chain's CDR3 is CASSQVTSGGVSEQFF. The CDR3 bases are TGCGCCAGCAGCCAAGTAACTAGCGGGGGGGTTAGTGAGCAGTTCTTC.

This clone has a handful of counts. This chain uses TRBV2 with TRBJ2-7, with TRBD1 matching 9 bases. Germline CDR1 SNHLY, CDR2 FYNNEI. V trimming: 6 bases; J trimming: 3 bases; junction bases outside the gene matches: 9. This CDR3 has 15 residues. The CDR3 DNA reads as TGTGCCAGCAGCGGGACCGGGACAGGGATCTACGAGCAGTACTTC. Its protein is CASSGTGTGIYEQYF.

This chain joins TRBV7-6 and TRBJ2-5; 11 bases are shared with TRBD1. With 8 bases clipped from V and 4 bases from J, the junction kept 12 bases outside the gene matches. Germline V gene data show CDR1 as SGHVS and CDR2 as FNYEAQ. The CDR3 extends over 16 amino acids. For the CDR3, the DNA is TGTGCCAGCGGGGGATGGTACGGGACAGGGGGAGAGACCCAGTACTTC. It specifies CASGGWYGTGGETQYF.

J is TRBJ2-2 and V is TRBV5-6, with D possibly TRBD1 on 6 matching bases. V lost 3 bases and J 0 bases, leaving 18 bases between the germline ends. The CDR3 consists of 18 residues. Germline CDR1 SGHDT, CDR2 YYEEEE. CDR3 protein: CASSSLRQVFTNTGELFF. In nucleotides, the CDR3 is TGTGCCAGCAGCTCCTTGAGACAGGTCTTCACGAACACCGGGGAGCTGTTTTTT.

The chain combines TRBV14 with TRBJ2-1, with a possible D match to TRBD1 (6 bases). Trimming pared 4 bases from V and 4 bases from J, leaving 14 bases between. The CDR3 totals 15 residues. Germline V gene lookup returns CDR1 SGHDN and CDR2 FVKESK. As DNA, the CDR3 is TGTGCCAGCAGCCCCCCCCCTGGACAGTACAATGAGCAGTTCTTC. Amino acid sequence: CASSPPPGQYNEQFF.

The V and J genes are TRBV29-1 and TRBJ1-4; no clear D gene. Germline CDR1 reads SQVTM; CDR2 reads ANQGSEA. Trimming cost V 4 bases and J 0 bases, with 9 bases left between them. This CDR3 is 14 amino acids long. This chain's CDR3 is CSVGPGSTNEKLFF. The DNA for the CDR3 is TGCAGCGTTGGTCCAGGTTCAACTAATGAAAAACTGTTTTTT.

This clone is a singleton in its sample. This rearrangement joins TRBV4-1 to TRBJ2-6; no clear D gene. There are 16 residues in the CDR3. Trimming left V 1 base short and J 2 bases short, with 9 bases between. Germline V gene data show CDR1 as MGHRA and CDR2 as YSYEKL. The CDR3 protein is CASSQAHTTGANVLTF. The CDR3, as DNA: TGCGCCAGCAGCCAAGCCCACACTACTGGGGCCAACGTCCTGACTTTC.

The gene calls are TRBV5-3 and TRBJ1-1, with D perhaps TRBD1 (6 bases). TRBV5-3 is sorted into the ORF group, with uncertain function. CDR3 length: 14 residues. V lost 3 bases to trimming and J lost 7 bases, with 16 bases between them. This chain's CDR3 is CARSSRTARNEAFF. In DNA form, the CDR3 reads TGTGCCAGAAGCTCCCGGACAGCAAGGAATGAAGCTTTCTTT.

The V and J genes are TRBV6-5 and TRBJ2-7; maybe TRBD2 (7 bases). Germline V gene sequence: CDR1 MNHEY, CDR2 SVGAGI. The CDR3 is made up of 14 amino acids. V was pared by 6 bases and J by 3 bases, with 15 bases between. The CDR3 nucleotides read TGTGCCAGCAGCCGTATGGGGGGGCACTACGAGCAGTACTTC. It codes for CASSRMGGHYEQYF.

The chain employs TRBV6-6 and TRBJ2-2, with TRBD1 as a possible D gene (5 bases). V lost 5 bases and J lost 3, with 13 bases in between. The CDR3 is 15 amino acids. In germline, CDR1 is MNHNY, CDR2 SVGAGI (reference sequence). The CDR3 bases are TGTGCCAGCAGTGCCGCACAGACAGACACCGGGGAGCTGTTTTTT. Protein sequence: CASSAAQTDTGELFF.

J is TRBJ2-2 and V is TRBV21-1; the table's D call, TRBD2, has no DNA check behind it. TRBV21-1 is noted as a pseudogene. There are 19 residues in the CDR3. CDR3 DNA: TGTGCCAGCAGCGGGTTTAGATCACTAGCGGGGGACTACACCGGGGAGCTGTTTTTT. This encodes CASSGFRSLAGDYTGELFF.

The V and J genes are TRBV12-5 and TRBJ2-7; 8 positions agree with TRBD1. Germline CDR1 is LGHNT and CDR2 is FRNRAP. V lost 4 bases to trimming and J lost 6 bases; unmatched junction nucleotides: 11. The CDR3 totals 15 residues. CDR3 DNA sequence: TGTGCTAGTGGTTCCCGGACAGGGATGAGAGGCGAGCAGTACTTC. It codes for CASGSRTGMRGEQYF.

This clone was counted once. J is TRBJ2-7 and V is TRBV6-6; D perhaps matches TRBD2 (5 bases). The CDR3 extends over 16 amino acids. Germline lookup yields CDR1 MNHNY and CDR2 SVGAGI (reference sequence). Trimming removed 9 bases at V and 1 base at J, with 22 bases between. As DNA, the CDR3 is TGTGCCAGTCTTAGTACGGGGTCTGGAGGTTCCTACGAGCAGTACTTC. Residues: CASLSTGSGGSYEQYF.

This clone has a single count. V is TRBV9 and J is TRBJ2-7, with D possibly being TRBD2 (6 bases). Trimming removed 0 bases from V and 3 bases from J, with 10 bases in between. The CDR3 has 14 residues. Germline V CDR1 and CDR2: SGDLS, YYNGEE. The CDR3 sequence: CASSVAGGNYEQYF. The CDR3, as DNA: TGTGCCAGCAGCGTAGCTGGGGGGAACTACGAGCAGTACTTC.

The chain employs TRBV9 and TRBJ1-2, with D possibly matching TRBD1 (6 bases). With 3 bases removed from V and 10 bases from J, the gap between germline ends came to 19 bases. Germline loops: CDR1 SGDLS, CDR2 YYNGEE. The CDR3 is made up of 14 amino acids. CDR3 DNA sequence: TGTGCCAGCAGCGCGGGGATCCAACAGGGTACCTACACCTTC. Its translation: CASSAGIQQGTYTF.

This rearrangement joins TRBV7-2 to TRBJ2-3, with TRBD2 matching 11 bases. CDR3 size: 18 residues. Trimming took 5 bases from V and 6 from J; bases not matched to a gene: 16. The V gene's germline CDR1 is SGHTA and CDR2 FQGNSA. The chain's CDR3 is CASSISFSGGAGLDTQYF. The DNA of the CDR3 is TGTGCCAGCAGCATCTCATTTAGCGGGGGGGCCGGCTTGGATACGCAGTATTTT.

V usage is TRBV27 and J usage is TRBJ1-1; 7 bases are a match to TRBD1. Germline assignment: CDR1 MNHEY and CDR2 SMNVEV (reference sequence). V gave up 7 bases and J gave up 4 bases; unmatched junction bases: 18. This CDR3 has 17 residues. This CDR3 is CASTKGRGLSGGTEAFF. The CDR3 nucleotides are TGTGCCAGCACGAAGGGCAGGGGACTGTCAGGGGGCACTGAAGCTTTCTTT.

Points on this clone: The junction departs from germline at one end; a sequencing error may be responsible. The CDR3, as DNA: TGTGCCAGCAGTGAACTGACAGGGGTGAATACTGAAGCTTTCTTT. This gives the protein CASSELTGVNTEAFF. The chain combines TRBV6-1 with TRBJ1-1, with 8 nucleotides matching TRBD1. Looked up from germline, CDR1 is MNHNS and CDR2 is SASEGT. CDR3 size: 15 residues.

The gene calls are TRBV18 and TRBJ1-1; the D gene is possibly TRBD1 (5 bases). There are 16 residues in the CDR3. Trimming took 3 bases from V and 3 from J, leaving 17 bases between them. CDR1 is KGHSH, CDR2 LQKENI, per germline. The CDR3 nucleotides are TGTGCCAGCTCACCCAGGGCAGGGTGGTTGGACACTGAAGCTTTCTTT. Its translation: CASSPRAGWLDTEAFF. The variable domain in full, completed from reference TRBV18 and TRBJ1-1, reads NAGVMQNPRHLVRRRGQEARLRCSPMKGHSHVYWYRQLPEEGLKFMVYLQKENIIDESGMPKERFSAEFPKEGPSILRIQQVVRGDSAAYFCASSPRAGWLDTEAFFGQGTRLTVV.